The table lists the clone carrying this T cell receptor (beta chain) with many counts. The data were obtained in a study of blood T cell repertoires in COVID-19. Overall study context: From the United States, Italy and Spain came samples of acute and convalescent COVID-19. Nucleic acid was either cDNA or gDNA, and it came from T cells, B-cell-depleted T cells, or PBMCs.

Method: immunoSEQ multiplex PCR; TCRdb's copy keeps in-frame clones and lacks some. The sample has around 140,000 clones; about 86% are singletons. CDR3 length: 12 amino acids. V lost 3 bases and J 4 bases, leaving 6 bases between the germline ends. Germline V CDR1 and CDR2: SNHLY, FYNNEI. Sequences were obtained from peripheral blood. The chain carries TRBV2 and TRBJ1-2, with D unresolved. This clonotype was obtained from an older woman with active or convalescent COVID-19. The CDR3 DNA reads as TGTGCCAGCAGTGAGAGTAGCTATGGCTACACCTTC. Its protein product is CASSESSYGYTF.